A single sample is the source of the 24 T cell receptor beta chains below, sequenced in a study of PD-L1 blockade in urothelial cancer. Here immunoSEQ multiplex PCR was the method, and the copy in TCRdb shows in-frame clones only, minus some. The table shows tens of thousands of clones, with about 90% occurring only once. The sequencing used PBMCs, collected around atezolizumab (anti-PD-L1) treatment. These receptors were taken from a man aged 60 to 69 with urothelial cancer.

CDR3 amino acids: CASSIDSGRHNEQFF. CDR3 nucleotides: TGTGCCAGTAGTATAGACAGCGGGAGACACAATGAGCAGTTCTTC. This chain connects TRBV19 to TRBJ2-1; 8 bases agree with TRBD2. V shed 0 bases, J shed 5 bases, and the junction held 3 bases outside the gene matches. CDR3 length: 15 amino acids. Looked up from germline, CDR1 is LNHDA and CDR2 is SQIVND (reference sequence).

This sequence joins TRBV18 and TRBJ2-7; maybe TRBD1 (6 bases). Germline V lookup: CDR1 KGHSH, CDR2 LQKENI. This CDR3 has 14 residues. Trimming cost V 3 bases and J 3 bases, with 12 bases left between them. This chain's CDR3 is CASSPQGNFYEQYF. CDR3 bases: TGTGCCAGCTCACCGCAGGGGAACTTCTACGAGCAGTACTTC.

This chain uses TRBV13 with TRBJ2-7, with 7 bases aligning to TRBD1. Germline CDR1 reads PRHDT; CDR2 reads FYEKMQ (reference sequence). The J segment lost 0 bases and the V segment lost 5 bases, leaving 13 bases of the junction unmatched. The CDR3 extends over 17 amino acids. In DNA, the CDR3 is TGTGCCAGCAGCCCCAGAGCAACAGGGGCCAGCTCCTACGAGCAGTACTTC. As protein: CASSPRATGASSYEQYF.

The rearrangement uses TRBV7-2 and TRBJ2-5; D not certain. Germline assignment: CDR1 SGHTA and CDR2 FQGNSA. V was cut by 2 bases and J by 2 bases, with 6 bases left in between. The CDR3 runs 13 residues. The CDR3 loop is CASSLQRQETQYF. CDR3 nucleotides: TGTGCCAGCAGCTTACAGCGACAAGAGACCCAGTACTTC.

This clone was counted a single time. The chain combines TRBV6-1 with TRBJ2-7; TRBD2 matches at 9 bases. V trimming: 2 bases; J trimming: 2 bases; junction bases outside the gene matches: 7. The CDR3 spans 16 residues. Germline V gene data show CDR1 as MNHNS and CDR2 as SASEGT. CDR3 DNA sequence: TGTGCCAGCAGTGAATTTTGGACTAGCGAGGCCTACGAGCAGTACTTC. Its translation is CASSEFWTSEAYEQYF.

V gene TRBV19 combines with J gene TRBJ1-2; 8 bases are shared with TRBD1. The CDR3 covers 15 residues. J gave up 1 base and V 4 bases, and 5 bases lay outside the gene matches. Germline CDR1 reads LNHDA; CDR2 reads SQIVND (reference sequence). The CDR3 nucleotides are TGTGCCAGTAGTAACCCAGGGGGCTTTAACTATGGCTACACCTTC. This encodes CASSNPGGFNYGYTF.

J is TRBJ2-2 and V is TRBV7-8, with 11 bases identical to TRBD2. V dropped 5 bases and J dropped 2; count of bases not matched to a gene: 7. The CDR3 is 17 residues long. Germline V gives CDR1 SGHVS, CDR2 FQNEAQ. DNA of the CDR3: TGTGCCAGCAGCCGGCGCCTAGCGGGGGGAAACACCGGGGAGCTGTTTTTT. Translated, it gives CASSRRLAGGNTGELFF.

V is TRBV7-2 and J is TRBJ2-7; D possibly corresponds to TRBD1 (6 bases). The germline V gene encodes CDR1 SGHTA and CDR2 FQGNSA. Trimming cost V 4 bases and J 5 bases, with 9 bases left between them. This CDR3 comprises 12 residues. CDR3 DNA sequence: TGTGCCAGCAGCTACAGGGAACACGAGCAGTACTTC. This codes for CASSYREHEQYF.

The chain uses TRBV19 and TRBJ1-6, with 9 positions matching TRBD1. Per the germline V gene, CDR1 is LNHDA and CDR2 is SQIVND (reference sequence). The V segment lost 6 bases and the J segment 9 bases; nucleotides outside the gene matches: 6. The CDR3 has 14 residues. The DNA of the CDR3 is TGTGCCAGTAGCCCGGGACAGGGACGTTCACCCCTCCACTTT. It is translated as CASSPGQGRSPLHF.

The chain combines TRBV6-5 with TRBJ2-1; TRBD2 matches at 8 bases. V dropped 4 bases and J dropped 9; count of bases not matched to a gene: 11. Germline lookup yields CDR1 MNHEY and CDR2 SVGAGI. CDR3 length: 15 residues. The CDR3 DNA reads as TGTGCCAGCAGTTGGTCGCGGGGGGTTCACTTTGAGCAGTTCTTC. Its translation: CASSWSRGVHFEQFF.

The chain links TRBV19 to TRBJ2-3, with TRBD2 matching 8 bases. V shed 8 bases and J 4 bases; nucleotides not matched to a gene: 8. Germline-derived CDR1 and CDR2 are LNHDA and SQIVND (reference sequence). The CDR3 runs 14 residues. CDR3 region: CASRLRGGPDTQYF. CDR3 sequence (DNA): TGTGCCAGTCGGTTACGGGGGGGCCCAGATACGCAGTATTTT.

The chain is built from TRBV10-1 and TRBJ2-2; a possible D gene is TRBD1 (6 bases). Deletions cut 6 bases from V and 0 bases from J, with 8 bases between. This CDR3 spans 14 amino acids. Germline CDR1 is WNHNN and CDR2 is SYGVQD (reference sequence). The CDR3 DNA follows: TGCGCCAGCAGACAGGGTTCGAACACCGGGGAGCTGTTTTTT. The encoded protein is CASRQGSNTGELFF.

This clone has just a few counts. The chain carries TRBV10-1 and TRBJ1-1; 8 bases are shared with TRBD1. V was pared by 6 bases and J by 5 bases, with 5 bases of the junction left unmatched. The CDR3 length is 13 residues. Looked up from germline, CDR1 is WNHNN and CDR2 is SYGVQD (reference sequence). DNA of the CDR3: TGCGCCAGCAGGACAGGGGCGGGAACTGAAGCTTTCTTT. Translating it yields CASRTGAGTEAFF.

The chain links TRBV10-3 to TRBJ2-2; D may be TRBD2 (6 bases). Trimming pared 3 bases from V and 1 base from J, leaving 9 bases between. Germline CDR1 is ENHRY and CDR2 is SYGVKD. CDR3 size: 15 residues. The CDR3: CAISDRDLNTGELFF. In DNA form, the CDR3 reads TGTGCCATCAGTGACCGGGACTTGAACACCGGGGAGCTGTTTTTT.

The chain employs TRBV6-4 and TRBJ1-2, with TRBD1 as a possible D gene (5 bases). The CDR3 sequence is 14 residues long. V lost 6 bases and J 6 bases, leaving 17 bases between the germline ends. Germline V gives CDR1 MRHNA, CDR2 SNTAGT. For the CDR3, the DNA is TGTGCCAGCAGGCACCGACCGGGGGAGGATGGCTACACCTTC. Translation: CASRHRPGEDGYTF.

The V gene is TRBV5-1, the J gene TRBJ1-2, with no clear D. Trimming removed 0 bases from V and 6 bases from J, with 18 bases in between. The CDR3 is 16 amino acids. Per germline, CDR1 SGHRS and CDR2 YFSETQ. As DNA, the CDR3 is TGCGCCAGCAGCTTGGATCCGCTGTCAGCGGCAGATGGCTACACCTTC. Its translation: CASSLDPLSAADGYTF.

Here the CDR3 DNA reads TGTGCCAGCAGCTGGCGAGGCCCGAGCACAGATACGCAGTATTTT. Protein sequence: CASSWRGPSTDTQYF. V usage is TRBV13 and J usage is TRBJ2-3; D gene ambiguous. V was trimmed by 4 bases and J by 0 bases, leaving 11 bases between them. The CDR3 sequence is 15 residues long. In germline, CDR1 is PRHDT, CDR2 FYEKMQ (reference sequence).

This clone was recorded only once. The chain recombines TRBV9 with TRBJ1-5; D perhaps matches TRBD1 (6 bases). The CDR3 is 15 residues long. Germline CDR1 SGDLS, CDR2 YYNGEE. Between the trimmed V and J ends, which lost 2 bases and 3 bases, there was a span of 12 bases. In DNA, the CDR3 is TGTGCCAGCAGCGTTTCGACAGGCTCCAATCAGCCCCAGCATTTT. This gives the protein CASSVSTGSNQPQHF.

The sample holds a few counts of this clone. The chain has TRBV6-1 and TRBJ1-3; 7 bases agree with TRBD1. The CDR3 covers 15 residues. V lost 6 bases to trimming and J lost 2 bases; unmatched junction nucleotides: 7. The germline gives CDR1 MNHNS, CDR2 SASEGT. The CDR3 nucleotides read TGTGCCAGCAGAGAGGACAGGAGCCCTGGAAACACCATATATTTT. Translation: CASREDRSPGNTIYF.

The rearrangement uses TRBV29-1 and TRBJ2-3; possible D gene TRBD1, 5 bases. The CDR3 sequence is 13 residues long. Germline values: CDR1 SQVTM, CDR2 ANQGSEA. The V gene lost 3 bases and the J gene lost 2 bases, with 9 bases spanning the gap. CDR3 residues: CSVEGQVTDTQYF. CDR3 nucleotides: TGCAGCGTTGAGGGGCAGGTCACAGATACGCAGTATTTT.

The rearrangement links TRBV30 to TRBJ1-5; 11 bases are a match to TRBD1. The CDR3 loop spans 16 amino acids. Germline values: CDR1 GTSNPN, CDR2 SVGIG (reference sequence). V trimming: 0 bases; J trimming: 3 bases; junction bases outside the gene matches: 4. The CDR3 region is CAWSVRTGGINQPQHF. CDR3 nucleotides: TGTGCCTGGAGTGTAAGGACAGGGGGCATCAATCAGCCCCAGCATTTT.

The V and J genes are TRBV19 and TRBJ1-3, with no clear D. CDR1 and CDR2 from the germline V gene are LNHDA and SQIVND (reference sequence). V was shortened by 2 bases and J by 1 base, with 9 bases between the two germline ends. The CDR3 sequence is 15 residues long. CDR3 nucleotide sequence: TGTGCCAGTAGTATAAACGCGAGATCTGGAAACACCATATATTTT. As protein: CASSINARSGNTIYF.

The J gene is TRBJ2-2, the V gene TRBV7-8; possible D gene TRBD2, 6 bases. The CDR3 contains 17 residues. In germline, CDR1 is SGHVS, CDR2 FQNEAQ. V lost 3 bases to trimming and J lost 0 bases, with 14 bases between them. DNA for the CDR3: TGTGCCAGCAGCTTTCCCATAGCGGACTCGAACACCGGGGAGCTGTTTTTT. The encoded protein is CASSFPIADSNTGELFF. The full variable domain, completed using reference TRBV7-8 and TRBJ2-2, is GAGVSQSPRYKVAKRGQDVALRCDPISGHVSLFWYQQALGQGPEFLTYFQNEAQLDKSGLPSDRFFAERPEGSVSTLKIQRTQQEDSAVYLCASSFPIADSNTGELFFGEGSRLTVL.

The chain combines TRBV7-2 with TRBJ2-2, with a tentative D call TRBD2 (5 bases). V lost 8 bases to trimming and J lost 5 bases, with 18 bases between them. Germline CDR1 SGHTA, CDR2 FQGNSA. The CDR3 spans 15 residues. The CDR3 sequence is CASRTLSPGTGELFF. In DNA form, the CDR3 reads TGTGCCAGCCGCACCCTTTCCCCGGGGACCGGGGAGCTGTTTTTT. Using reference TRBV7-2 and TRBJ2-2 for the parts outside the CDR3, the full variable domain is GAGVSQSPSNKVTEKGKDVELRCDPISGHTALYWYRQSLGQGLEFLIYFQGNSAPDKSGLPSDRFSAERTGGSVSTLTIQRTQQEDSAVYLCASRTLSPGTGELFFGEGSRLTVL.